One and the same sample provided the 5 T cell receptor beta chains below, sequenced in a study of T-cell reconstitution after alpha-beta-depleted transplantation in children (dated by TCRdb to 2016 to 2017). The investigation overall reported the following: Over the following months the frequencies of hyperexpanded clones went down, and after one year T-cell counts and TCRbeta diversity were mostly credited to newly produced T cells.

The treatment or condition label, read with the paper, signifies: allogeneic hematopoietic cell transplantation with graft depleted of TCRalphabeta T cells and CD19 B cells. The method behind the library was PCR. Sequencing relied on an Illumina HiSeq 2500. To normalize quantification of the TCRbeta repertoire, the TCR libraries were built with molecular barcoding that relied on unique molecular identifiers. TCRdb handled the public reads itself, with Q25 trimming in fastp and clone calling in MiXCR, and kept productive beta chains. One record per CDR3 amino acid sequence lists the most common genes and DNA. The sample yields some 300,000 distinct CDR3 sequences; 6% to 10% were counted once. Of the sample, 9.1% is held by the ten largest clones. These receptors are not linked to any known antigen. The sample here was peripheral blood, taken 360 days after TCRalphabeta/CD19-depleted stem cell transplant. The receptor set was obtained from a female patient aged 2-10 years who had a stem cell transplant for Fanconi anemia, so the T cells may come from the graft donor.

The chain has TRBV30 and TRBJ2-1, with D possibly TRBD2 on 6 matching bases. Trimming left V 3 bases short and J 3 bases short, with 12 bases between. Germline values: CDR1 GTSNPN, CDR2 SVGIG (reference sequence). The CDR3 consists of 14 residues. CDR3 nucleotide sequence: TGTGCCTGGAGCGATAGCGGAGACTACAATGAGCAGTTCTTC. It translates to CAWSDSGDYNEQFF. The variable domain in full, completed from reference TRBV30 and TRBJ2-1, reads SQTIHQWPATLVQPVGSPLSLECTVEGTSNPNLYWYRQAAGRGLQLLFYSVGIGQISSEVPQNLSASRPQDRQFILSSKKLLLSDSGFYLCAWSDSGDYNEQFFGPGTRLTVL.

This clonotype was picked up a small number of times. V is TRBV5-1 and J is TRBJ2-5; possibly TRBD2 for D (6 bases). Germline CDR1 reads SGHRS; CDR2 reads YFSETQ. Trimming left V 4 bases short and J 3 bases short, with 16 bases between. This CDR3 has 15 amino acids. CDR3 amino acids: CASSNGGGVEETQYF. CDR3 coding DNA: TGCGCCAGCAGCAATGGTGGCGGGGTAGAAGAGACCCAGTACTTC.

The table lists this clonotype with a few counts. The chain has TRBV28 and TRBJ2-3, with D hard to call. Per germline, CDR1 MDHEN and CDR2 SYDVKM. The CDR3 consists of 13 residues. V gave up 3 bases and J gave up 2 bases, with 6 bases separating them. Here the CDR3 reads CASSFTFTDTQYF. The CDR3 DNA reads TGTGCCAGCAGTTTCACTTTCACAGATACGCAGTATTTT.

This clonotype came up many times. CDR3 coding DNA: TGCAGTGCTAGTAAGAAGCGGGGGGCCGGAGAGCAGTTCTTC. This gives the protein CSASKKRGAGEQFF. The chain combines TRBV20-1 with TRBJ2-1; TRBD2 agrees at 9 bases. CDR1 is DFQATT, CDR2 SNEGSKA, per germline (reference sequence). The CDR3 has 14 residues. V trimming: 3 bases; J trimming: 10 bases; junction bases outside the gene matches: 10.

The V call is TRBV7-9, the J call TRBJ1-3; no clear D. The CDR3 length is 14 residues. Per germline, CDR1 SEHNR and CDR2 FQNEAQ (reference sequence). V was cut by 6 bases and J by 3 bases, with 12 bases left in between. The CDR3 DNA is TGTGCCAGCAGGCCGACTGGGGTTGGAAACACCATATATTTT. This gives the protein CASRPTGVGNTIYF.